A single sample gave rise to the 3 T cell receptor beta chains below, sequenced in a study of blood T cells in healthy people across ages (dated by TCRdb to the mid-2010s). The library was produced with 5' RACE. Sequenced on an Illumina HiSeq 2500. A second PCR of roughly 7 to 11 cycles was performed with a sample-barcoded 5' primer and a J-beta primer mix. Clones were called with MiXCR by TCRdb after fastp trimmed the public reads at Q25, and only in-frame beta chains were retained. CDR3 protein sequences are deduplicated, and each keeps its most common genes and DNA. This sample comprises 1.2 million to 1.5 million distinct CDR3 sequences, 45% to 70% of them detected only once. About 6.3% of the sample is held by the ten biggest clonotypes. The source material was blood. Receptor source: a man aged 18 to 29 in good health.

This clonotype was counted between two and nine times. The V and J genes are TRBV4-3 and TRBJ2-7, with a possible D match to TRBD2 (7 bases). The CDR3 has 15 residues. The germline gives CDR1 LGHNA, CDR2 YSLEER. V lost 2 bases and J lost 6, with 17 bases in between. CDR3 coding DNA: TGCGCCAGCAGCCAATTGGTGCGGGGGCTCGGCGAGCAGTACTTC. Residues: CASSQLVRGLGEQYF.

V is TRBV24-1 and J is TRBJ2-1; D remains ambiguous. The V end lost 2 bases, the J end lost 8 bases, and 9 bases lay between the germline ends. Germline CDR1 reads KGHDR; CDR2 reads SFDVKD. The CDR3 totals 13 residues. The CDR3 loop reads CATSDSGTYEQFF. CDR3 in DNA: TGTGCCACCAGTGATTCTGGCACCTATGAGCAGTTCTTC.

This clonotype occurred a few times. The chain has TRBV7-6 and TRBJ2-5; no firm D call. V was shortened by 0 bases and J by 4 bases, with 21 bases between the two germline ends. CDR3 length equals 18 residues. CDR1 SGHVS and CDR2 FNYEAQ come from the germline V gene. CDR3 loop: CASSLAVPSLTTRETQYF. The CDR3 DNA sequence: TGTGCCAGCAGCTTAGCAGTCCCCTCTTTAACGACAAGAGAGACCCAGTACTTC.